This entry lists 25 T cell receptor beta chains sequenced from one sample in a study of blood T cell repertoires in COVID-19. Using immunoSEQ multiplex PCR, the repertoire was profiled, and TCRdb retains in-frame clones only, with some absent. Of a few hundred thousand clones listed, roughly 84% are singletons. The sample consisted of PBMCs or T cells enriched from blood (not recorded which). The receptors shown here come from a woman aged 25 to 39 who had recovered from COVID-19.

This clone was seen a few times. The chain couples TRBV28 to TRBJ2-1; TRBD2 matches at 8 bases. The CDR3 runs 15 residues. V trimming: 5 bases; J trimming: 8 bases; junction bases outside the gene matches: 11. Germline CDR1 is MDHEN and CDR2 is SYDVKM. The CDR3 here is CASSARGGSDYEQFF. The CDR3 DNA follows: TGTGCCAGCAGTGCCCGGGGGGGCTCCGATTATGAGCAGTTCTTC. Filled out from reference TRBV28 and TRBJ2-1, the complete variable domain reads DVKVTQSSRYLVKRTGEKVFLECVQDMDHENMFWYRQDPGLGLRLIYFSYDVKMKEKGDIPEGYSVSREKKERFSLILESASTNQTSMYLCASSARGGSDYEQFFGPGTRLTVL.

The chain is built from TRBV7-7 and TRBJ2-5; 12 nucleotides line up with TRBD2. CDR1 and CDR2 (germline): SSHAT, FNYEAQ (reference sequence). J gave up 2 bases and V 1 base, and 14 bases lay outside the gene matches. The CDR3 covers 20 residues. CDR3 in amino acids: CASSLVPQTRLAGDQETQYF. The DNA of the CDR3 is TGTGCCAGCAGCTTAGTTCCGCAGACTAGACTAGCGGGGGATCAAGAGACCCAGTACTTC.

The rearrangement uses TRBV7-6 and TRBJ1-3, with no clear D. V was pared by 4 bases and J by 3 bases, with 10 bases between. In germline, CDR1 is SGHVS, CDR2 FNYEAQ. This CDR3 is built from 14 residues. The CDR3 DNA reads TGTGCCAGCAGCTCAGATCCCAGTGGAAACACCATATATTTT. It encodes CASSSDPSGNTIYF.

V usage is TRBV18 and J usage is TRBJ1-2; unclear D gene. CDR1 is KGHSH, CDR2 LQKENI, per germline. The CDR3 sequence is 13 residues long. V lost 2 bases, J lost 6 bases, and 10 bases lay in between. The DNA of the CDR3 is TGTGCCAGCTCACCAGCCGAGGATGATGGCTACACCTTC. It yields the protein CASSPAEDDGYTF.

This sequence joins TRBV27 and TRBJ1-4; 8 nucleotides agree with TRBD1. Looked up from germline, CDR1 is MNHEY and CDR2 is SMNVEV (reference sequence). The CDR3 is 14 amino acids. The trim removed 6 bases at V and 6 bases at J, leaving 6 bases unmatched. The CDR3 here is CASRRTGGDEKLFF. CDR3 DNA sequence: TGTGCCAGCAGGAGAACAGGGGGAGATGAAAAACTGTTTTTT.

The V and J genes are TRBV28 and TRBJ1-1; 8 bases align to TRBD1. The CDR3 is 16 amino acids. Trimming removed 6 bases from V and 0 bases from J; junction bases left unmatched: 9. Germline CDR1 and CDR2: MDHEN and SYDVKM. The CDR3 DNA reads TGTGCCAGCAGGCTTACCGGGACAGGTATGAACACTGAAGCTTTCTTT. It encodes CASRLTGTGMNTEAFF.

The V and J genes are TRBV19 and TRBJ2-3, with TRBD2 matching over 11 bases. The CDR3 sequence is 13 residues long. Germline values: CDR1 LNHDA, CDR2 SQIVND (reference sequence). V lost 4 bases and J lost 14; bases outside the gene matches: 8. The CDR3, as DNA: TGTGCCAGTAGTACCCAGACTAGCGGGGATACGTATTTT. Its translation is CASSTQTSGDTYF.

This chain uses TRBV9 with TRBJ2-7; weak D call: TRBD2 (5 bases). Between the trimmed V and J ends, which lost 3 bases and 3 bases, there was a span of 7 bases. This CDR3 region has 12 residues. CDR1 and CDR2 from the germline V gene are SGDLS and YYNGEE. Written as DNA, the CDR3 is TGTGCCAGCAGCGGGGAGAGCTACGAGCAGTACTTC. It translates to CASSGESYEQYF.

The chain has TRBV5-1 and TRBJ1-1; 7 bases align to TRBD1. The V segment lost 4 bases and the J segment 0 bases; nucleotides outside the gene matches: 6. The CDR3 covers 15 residues. The germline V gene encodes CDR1 SGHRS and CDR2 YFSETQ. CDR3 amino acids: CASSRETGVNTEAFF. The CDR3 nucleotides are TGCGCCAGCAGCCGGGAAACAGGGGTGAACACTGAAGCTTTCTTT.

Only one count was recorded for this clone. V gene TRBV7-2 combines with J gene TRBJ2-1; 9 nucleotides line up with TRBD1. The V gene's germline CDR1 is SGHTA and CDR2 FQGNSA. Trimming removed 4 bases from V and 2 bases from J; junction bases left unmatched: 12. The length of the CDR3 is 18 residues. The CDR3 DNA is TGTGCCAGCAGCTCGGGACAGGGAAGGACCGTAGCCTACAATGAGCAGTTCTTC. This sequence encodes CASSSGQGRTVAYNEQFF. The variable domain in full, completed from reference TRBV7-2 and TRBJ2-1, reads GAGVSQSPSNKVTEKGKDVELRCDPISGHTALYWYRQSLGQGLEFLIYFQGNSAPDKSGLPSDRFSAERTGGSVSTLTIQRTQQEDSAVYLCASSSGQGRTVAYNEQFFGPGTRLTVL.

The chain couples TRBV15 to TRBJ1-1; D might be TRBD1 (6 bases). The CDR3 runs to 16 residues. Trimming pared 0 bases from V and 1 base from J, leaving 12 bases between. Germline CDR1 reads LNHNV; CDR2 reads YYDKDF (reference sequence). CDR3 in DNA: TGTGCCACCAGCAGAGATCCCCAAGGGGGGAACACTGAAGCTTTCTTT. This codes for CATSRDPQGGNTEAFF.

The V gene is TRBV27, the J gene TRBJ2-7, with a weak D call TRBD2 (5 bases). V was cut by 5 bases and J by 0 bases, with 17 bases left in between. In germline, CDR1 is MNHEY, CDR2 SMNVEV (reference sequence). The CDR3 consists of 16 residues. CDR3 bases: TGTGCCAGCAGTCCCTCGGGGATTTCGTACTCCTACGAGCAGTACTTC. Translating gives CASSPSGISYSYEQYF.

The chain couples TRBV29-1 to TRBJ2-2; D is perhaps TRBD2 (6 bases). The CDR3 covers 15 residues. V lost 6 bases and J lost 6, with 20 bases in between. From germline, CDR1 is SQVTM and CDR2 ANQGSEA. CDR3 loop: CSVEPGGSEAGELFF. The CDR3 bases are TGCAGCGTGGAACCCGGGGGTTCAGAAGCCGGGGAGCTGTTTTTT.

V usage is TRBV7-6 and J usage is TRBJ2-3; D ambiguous. CDR1 is SGHVS, CDR2 FNYEAQ, per germline. The CDR3 runs to 12 residues. The V end lost 1 base, the J end lost 6 bases, and 5 bases lay between the germline ends. The CDR3 region has the DNA TGTGCCAGCAGCTTAGGCGCTGATACGCAGTATTTT. It specifies CASSLGADTQYF.

Only a few counts were recorded for this clone. The chain has TRBV6-1 and TRBJ1-2; the match to TRBD1 covers 9 bases. The CDR3 sequence is 15 residues long. V dropped 0 bases and J dropped 2; count of bases not matched to a gene: 1. CDR1 is MNHNS and CDR2 is SASEGT in the germline V gene. The CDR3 sequence is CASSEAGTGNYGYTF. In nucleotides, the CDR3 is TGTGCCAGCAGTGAAGCCGGGACAGGGAACTATGGCTACACCTTC.

This chain links TRBV3-1 (or the pseudogene TRBV3-2) with TRBJ1-1; 7 nucleotides match TRBD1. Germline assignment: CDR1 LGHDT and CDR2 YNNKEL (reference sequence). The junction had 3 bases not matched to a gene; V was cut back by 5 bases and J by 0 bases. The CDR3 has 14 residues. The CDR3 DNA is TGTGCCAGCAGCGTGGACAGGATGAACACTGAAGCTTTCTTT. This codes for CASSVDRMNTEAFF.

The chain has TRBV6-6 and TRBJ1-1; D is possibly TRBD1 (5 bases). This CDR3 has 14 residues. CDR1 and CDR2 (germline): MNHNY, SVGAGI (reference sequence). The V and J ends lost 4 bases and 2 bases respectively, with 11 bases between them. This CDR3 is CASSSRQQNTEAFF. CDR3 nucleotide sequence: TGTGCCAGCAGTTCCCGACAGCAAAACACTGAAGCTTTCTTT.

V is TRBV19 and J is TRBJ1-1, with D perhaps matching TRBD1 (6 bases). The CDR3 runs 13 residues. V was shortened by 6 bases and J by 10 bases, with 18 bases between the two germline ends. Per germline, CDR1 LNHDA and CDR2 SQIVND (reference sequence). The CDR3 bases are TGTGCCAGTAGGGACTTGGGGGCCGCTCTAGCTTTCTTT. Encoded protein: CASRDLGAALAFF.

This clone was picked up a small number of times. The chain has TRBV2 and TRBJ1-5; perhaps TRBD1 as D (5 bases). Trimming left V 4 bases short and J 4 bases short, with 14 bases between. CDR3 length: 15 residues. Germline V lookup: CDR1 SNHLY, CDR2 FYNNEI. CDR3 coding DNA: TGTGCCAGCAGTGCTTACTGGGCAGGGAATCAGCCCCAGCATTTT. Amino acids: CASSAYWAGNQPQHF. Full variable domain (rest looked up from reference TRBV2 and TRBJ1-5): EPEVTQTPSHQVTQMGQEVILRCVPISNHLYFYWYRQILGQKVEFLVSFYNNEISEKSEIFDDQFSVERPDGSNFTLKIRSTKLEDSAMYFCASSAYWAGNQPQHFGDGTRLSIL.

This clone was seen repeatedly, ten times or more. This chain connects TRBV24-1 to TRBJ2-5, with 10 bases aligning to TRBD2. Germline trimming cut 4 bases from V and 4 bases from J; bases unmatched to any gene: 8. The CDR3 sequence is 16 residues long. Germline CDR1 is KGHDR and CDR2 is SFDVKD. In DNA form, the CDR3 reads TGTGCCACCAGTGAATCTCTAGCGGGGGTGGGAGAGACCCAGTACTTC. Amino acids: CATSESLAGVGETQYF.

This clone was picked up a small number of times. The chain recombines TRBV5-1 with TRBJ2-3; a possible D gene is TRBD1 (5 bases). The CDR3 covers 14 residues. Germline-derived CDR1 and CDR2 are SGHRS and YFSETQ. Between the trimmed V and J ends, which lost 2 bases and 0 bases, there was a span of 7 bases. CDR3 nucleotide sequence: TGCGCCAGCAGCTTTTGGGGCAGCACAGATACGCAGTATTTT. Protein sequence: CASSFWGSTDTQYF.

V and J are TRBV27 and TRBJ2-7; a weak D match, TRBD1 (6 bases). Trimming removed 5 bases from V and 3 bases from J, with 17 bases in between. Germline CDR1 MNHEY, CDR2 SMNVEV (reference sequence). The CDR3 has 15 amino acids. Here the CDR3 reads CASSLKPGQIYEQYF. In DNA, the CDR3 is TGTGCCAGCAGTCTTAAGCCGGGACAAATCTACGAGCAGTACTTC.

The chain links TRBV5-8 to TRBJ1-2, with D unclear. Deletions cut 0 bases from V and 2 bases from J, with 8 bases between. Germline CDR1 SGHTS, CDR2 YDEGEE. The CDR3 contains 14 residues. CDR3: CASSLAEFNYGYTF. The DNA of the CDR3 is TGTGCCAGCAGCTTGGCCGAGTTCAACTATGGCTACACCTTC.

The chain uses TRBV28 and TRBJ2-7; D might be TRBD1 (5 bases). The V end lost 4 bases, the J end lost 1 base, and 14 bases lay between the germline ends. Germline lookup yields CDR1 MDHEN and CDR2 SYDVKM. CDR3 length equals 15 residues. The CDR3 sequence is CASSYRTLNSYEQYF. CDR3 DNA sequence: TGTGCCAGCAGTTATCGGACACTGAATTCCTACGAGCAGTACTTC.

The chain links TRBV24-1 to TRBJ2-1; a possible D gene is TRBD1 (5 bases). V lost 5 bases and J 3 bases, leaving 10 bases between the germline ends. The CDR3 spans 14 residues. Germline V gives CDR1 KGHDR, CDR2 SFDVKD. The CDR3 coding sequence is TGTGCCACCAGTGCCCCAGGGTACTACAATGAGCAGTTCTTC. This encodes CATSAPGYYNEQFF.